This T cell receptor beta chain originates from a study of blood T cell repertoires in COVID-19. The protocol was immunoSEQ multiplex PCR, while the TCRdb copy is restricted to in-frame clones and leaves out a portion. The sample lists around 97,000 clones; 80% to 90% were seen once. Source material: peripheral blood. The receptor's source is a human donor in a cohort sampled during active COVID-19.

The CDR3 DNA reads as TGTGCCAGCAGCTTGTTTGCGGGAGACGGGGTTGAGACCCAGTACTTC. Translating gives CASSLFAGDGVETQYF. This chain links TRBV5-6 with TRBJ2-5; 7 bases line up with TRBD2. Germline-derived CDR1 and CDR2 are SGHDT and YYEEEE. The CDR3 runs 16 residues. The trim removed 1 base at V and 5 bases at J, leaving 11 bases unmatched.